At least ten counts were recorded for the clone carrying this TCR beta chain. Per germline, CDR1 SGHAT and CDR2 FQNNGV. This CDR3 is 12 amino acids long. Between the trimmed V and J ends, which lost 5 bases and 6 bases, there was a span of 9 bases. With two-round multiplex PCR, TCR beta CDR3 sequences were amplified from genomic DNA. Round one of PCR was performed, and it used primers specific to each TRBV and TRBJ gene. TCRdb used MiXCR to reprocess the multiplex PCR reads, holding one entry per CDR3 protein. This sample yields roughly 30,000 distinct CDR3 sequences, of which about 41% are seen a single time; about 31% belongs to the top ten. The record originates from a study of prognosis after radiotherapy for stage I lung cancer.

This receptor was obtained from a donor of 50 years or more with non-small cell lung cancer. The chain employs TRBV11-2 and TRBJ2-3; TRBD2 might be the D (6 bases). Material: PBMCs, obtained before or after stereotactic body radiation therapy (not recorded which). Here the CDR3 reads CASSPTSDTQYF. The CDR3 nucleotides read TGTGCCAGCAGCCCGACTAGTGATACGCAGTATTTT.